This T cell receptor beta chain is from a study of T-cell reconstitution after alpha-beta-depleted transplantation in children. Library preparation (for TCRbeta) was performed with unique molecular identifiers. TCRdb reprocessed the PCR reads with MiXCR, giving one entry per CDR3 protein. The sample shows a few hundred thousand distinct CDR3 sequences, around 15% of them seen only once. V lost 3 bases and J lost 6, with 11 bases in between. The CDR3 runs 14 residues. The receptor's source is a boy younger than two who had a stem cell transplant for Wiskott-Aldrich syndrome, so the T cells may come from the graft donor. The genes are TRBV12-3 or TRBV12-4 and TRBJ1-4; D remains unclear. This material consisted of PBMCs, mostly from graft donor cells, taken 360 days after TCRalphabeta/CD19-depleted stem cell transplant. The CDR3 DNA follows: TGTGCCAGCAGTTTTCGGGGTTTGGATGAAAAACTGTTTTTT. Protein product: CASSFRGLDEKLFF.